This T cell receptor beta chain was profiled in a study of Graves' ophthalmopathy and Graves' hyperthyroidism. Broader study findings: Appearing in blood as well were most expanded thyroid clonotypes above 0.001 frequency.

This clonotype was seen at least ten times. Its matching antigen is unknown. Investigators amplified TCR beta CDR3 regions from RNA transcripts. First-round RT-PCR with HTBI primers preceded a second-round multiplex PCR. TCRdb itself ran the multiplex PCR reads through MiXCR, one entry per CDR3 protein. The table has fewer than 400,000 distinct CDR3 sequences, about 18% seen once. Germline lookup yields CDR1 SGHRS and CDR2 YFSETQ. The CDR3 totals 15 residues. V shed 4 bases and J 1 base; nucleotides not matched to a gene: 7. The V and J genes are TRBV5-1 and TRBJ1-1, with TRBD1 matching 7 bases. Sequenced sample: peripheral blood. This sequence was found in a woman under 30 with Graves' ophthalmopathy. This chain's CDR3 is CASSAHRGRNTEAFF. The CDR3 nucleotides are TGCGCCAGCAGCGCACACAGGGGAAGGAACACTGAAGCTTTCTTT.